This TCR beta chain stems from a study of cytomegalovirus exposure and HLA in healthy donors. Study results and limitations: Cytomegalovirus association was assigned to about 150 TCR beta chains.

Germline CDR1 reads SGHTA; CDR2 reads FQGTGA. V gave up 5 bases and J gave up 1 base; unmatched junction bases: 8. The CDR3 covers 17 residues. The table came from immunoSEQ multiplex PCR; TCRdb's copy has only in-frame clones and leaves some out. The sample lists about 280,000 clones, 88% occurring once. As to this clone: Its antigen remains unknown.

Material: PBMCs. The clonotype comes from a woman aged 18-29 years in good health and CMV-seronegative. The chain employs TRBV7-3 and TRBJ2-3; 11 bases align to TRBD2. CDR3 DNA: TGTGCCAGCAGCCCCACTAGCGGGAGATTCGGCACAGATACGCAGTATTTT. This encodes CASSPTSGRFGTDTQYF.